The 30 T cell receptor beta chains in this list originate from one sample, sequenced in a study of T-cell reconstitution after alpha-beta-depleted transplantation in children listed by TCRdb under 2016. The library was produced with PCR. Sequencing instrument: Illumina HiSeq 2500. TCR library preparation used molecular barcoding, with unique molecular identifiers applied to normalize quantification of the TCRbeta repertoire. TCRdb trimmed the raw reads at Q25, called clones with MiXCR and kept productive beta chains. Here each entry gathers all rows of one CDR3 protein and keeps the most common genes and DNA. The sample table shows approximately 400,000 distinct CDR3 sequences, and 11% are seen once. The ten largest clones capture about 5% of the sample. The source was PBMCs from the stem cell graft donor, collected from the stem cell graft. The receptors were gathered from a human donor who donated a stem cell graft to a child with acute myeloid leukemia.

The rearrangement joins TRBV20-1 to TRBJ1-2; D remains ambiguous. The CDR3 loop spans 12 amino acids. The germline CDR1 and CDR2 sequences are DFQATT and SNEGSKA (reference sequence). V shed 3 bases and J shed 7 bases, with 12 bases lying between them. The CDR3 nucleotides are TGCAGTGCTAGTCTCGGCCTTGGTGGCTACACCTTC. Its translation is CSASLGLGGYTF.

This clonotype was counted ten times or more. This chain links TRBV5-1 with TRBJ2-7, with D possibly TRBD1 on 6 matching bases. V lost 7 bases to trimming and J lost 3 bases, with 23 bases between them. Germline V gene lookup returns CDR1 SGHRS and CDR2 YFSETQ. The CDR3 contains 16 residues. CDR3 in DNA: TGCGCCAGCTCAACAGGGCCCAGGGTAGTTTGCTACGAGCAGTACGTC. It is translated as CASSTGPRVVCYEQYV.

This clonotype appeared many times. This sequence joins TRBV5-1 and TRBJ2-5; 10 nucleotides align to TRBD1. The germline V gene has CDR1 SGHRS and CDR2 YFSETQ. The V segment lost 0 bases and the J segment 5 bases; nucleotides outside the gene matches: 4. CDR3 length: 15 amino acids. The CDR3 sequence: CASSLGQGAGETQYF. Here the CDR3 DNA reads TGCGCCAGCAGCTTGGGACAGGGGGCCGGGGAGACCCAGTACTTC.

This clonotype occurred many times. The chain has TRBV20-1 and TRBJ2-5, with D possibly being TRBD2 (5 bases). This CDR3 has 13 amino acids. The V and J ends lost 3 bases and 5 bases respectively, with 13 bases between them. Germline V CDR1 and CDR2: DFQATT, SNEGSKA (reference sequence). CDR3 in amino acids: CSASWGAVETQYF. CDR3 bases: TGCAGTGCTAGTTGGGGAGCTGTGGAGACCCAGTACTTC.

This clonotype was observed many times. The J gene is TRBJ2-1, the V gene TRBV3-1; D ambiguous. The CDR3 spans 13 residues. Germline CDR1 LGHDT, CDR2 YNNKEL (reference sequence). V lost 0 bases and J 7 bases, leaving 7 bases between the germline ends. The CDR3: CASSQDLRNEQFF. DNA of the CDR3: TGTGCCAGCAGCCAAGATCTTCGTAATGAGCAGTTCTTC.

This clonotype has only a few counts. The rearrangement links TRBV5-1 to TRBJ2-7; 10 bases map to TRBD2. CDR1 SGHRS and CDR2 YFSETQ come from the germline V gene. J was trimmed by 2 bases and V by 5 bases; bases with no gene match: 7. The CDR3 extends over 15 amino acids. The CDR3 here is CASREGLAITYEQYF. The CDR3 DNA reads TGCGCCAGCAGGGAGGGACTAGCGATAACCTACGAGCAGTACTTC.

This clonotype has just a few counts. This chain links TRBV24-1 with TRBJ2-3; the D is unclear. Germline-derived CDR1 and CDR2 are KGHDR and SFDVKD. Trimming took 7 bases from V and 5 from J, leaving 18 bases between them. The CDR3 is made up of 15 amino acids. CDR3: CATSSSWTKGDTQYF. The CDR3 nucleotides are TGTGCCACCAGCTCCAGCTGGACCAAGGGAGATACGCAGTATTTT.

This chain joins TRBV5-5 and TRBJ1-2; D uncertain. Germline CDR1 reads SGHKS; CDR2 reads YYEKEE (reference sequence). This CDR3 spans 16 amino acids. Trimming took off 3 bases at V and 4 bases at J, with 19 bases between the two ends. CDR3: CASSSAPPADAYGYTF. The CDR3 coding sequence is TGTGCCAGCAGCTCCGCACCTCCCGCGGACGCCTATGGCTACACCTTC.

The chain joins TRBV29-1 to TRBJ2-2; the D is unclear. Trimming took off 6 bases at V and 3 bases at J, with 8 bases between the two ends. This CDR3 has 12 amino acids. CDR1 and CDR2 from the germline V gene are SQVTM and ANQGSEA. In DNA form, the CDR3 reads TGCAGCGTCAATTGGGACACCGGGGAGCTGTTTTTT. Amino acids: CSVNWDTGELFF.

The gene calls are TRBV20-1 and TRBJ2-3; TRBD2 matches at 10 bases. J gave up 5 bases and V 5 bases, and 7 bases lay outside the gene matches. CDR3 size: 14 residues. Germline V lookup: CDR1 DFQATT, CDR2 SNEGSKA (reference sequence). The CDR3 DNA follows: TGCAGTGCTGAAGCGGGAGGGGGGGTAGATACGCAGTATTTT. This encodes CSAEAGGGVDTQYF.

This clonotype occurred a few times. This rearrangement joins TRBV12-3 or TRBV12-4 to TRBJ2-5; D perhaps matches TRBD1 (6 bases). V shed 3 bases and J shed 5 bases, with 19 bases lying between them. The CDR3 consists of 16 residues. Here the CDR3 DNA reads TGTGCCAGCAGTTTTCAGACAACAGGGCCCTCGGAGACCCAGTACTTC. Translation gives CASSFQTTGPSETQYF.

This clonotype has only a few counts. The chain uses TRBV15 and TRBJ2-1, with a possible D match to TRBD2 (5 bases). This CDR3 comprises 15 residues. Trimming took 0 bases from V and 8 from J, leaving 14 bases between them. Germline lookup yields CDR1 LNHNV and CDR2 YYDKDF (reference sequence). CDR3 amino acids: CATSRDLGSTYEQFF. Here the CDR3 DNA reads TGTGCCACCAGCAGAGATCTAGGGAGCACCTATGAGCAGTTCTTC.

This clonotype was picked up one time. CDR3 residues: CASSTPIAGVEQFF. Written as DNA, the CDR3 is TGTGCCAGTAGTACCCCGATAGCAGGGGTCGAGCAGTTCTTC. The rearrangement joins TRBV19 to TRBJ2-1, with D possibly being TRBD1 (6 bases). The germline V gene has CDR1 LNHDA and CDR2 SQIVND (reference sequence). The V gene lost 4 bases and the J gene lost 10 bases, with 17 bases spanning the gap. CDR3 length: 14 residues.

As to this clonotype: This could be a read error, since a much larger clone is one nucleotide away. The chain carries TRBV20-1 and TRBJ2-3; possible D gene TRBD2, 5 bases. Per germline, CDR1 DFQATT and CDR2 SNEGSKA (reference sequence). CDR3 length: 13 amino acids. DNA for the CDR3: TGCAGTGCATGGCGTAGCGAGGCAGATACGCACTATTTT. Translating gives CSAWRSEADTHYF.

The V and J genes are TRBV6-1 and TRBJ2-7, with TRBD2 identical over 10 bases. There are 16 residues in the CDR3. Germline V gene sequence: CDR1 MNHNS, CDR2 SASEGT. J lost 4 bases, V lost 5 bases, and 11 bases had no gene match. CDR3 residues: CASSQTSGSTAYEQYF. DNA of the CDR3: TGTGCCAGCAGTCAGACTAGCGGGTCCACCGCGTACGAGCAGTACTTC.

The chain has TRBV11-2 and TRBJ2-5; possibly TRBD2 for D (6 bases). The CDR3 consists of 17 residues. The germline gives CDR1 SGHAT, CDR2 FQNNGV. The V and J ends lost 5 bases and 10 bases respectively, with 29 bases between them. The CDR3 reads CASSRLGSGLLVTSQYF. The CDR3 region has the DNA TGTGCCAGCAGCCGACTAGGTAGCGGCCTACTGGTTACGAGCCAGTACTTC.

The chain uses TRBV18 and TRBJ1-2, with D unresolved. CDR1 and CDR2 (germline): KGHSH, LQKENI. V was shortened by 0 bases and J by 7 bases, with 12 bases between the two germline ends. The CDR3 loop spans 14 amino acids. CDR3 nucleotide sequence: TGTGCCAGCTCACCACCTGCAGGAGTCGGTGGCTACACCTTC. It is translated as CASSPPAGVGGYTF.

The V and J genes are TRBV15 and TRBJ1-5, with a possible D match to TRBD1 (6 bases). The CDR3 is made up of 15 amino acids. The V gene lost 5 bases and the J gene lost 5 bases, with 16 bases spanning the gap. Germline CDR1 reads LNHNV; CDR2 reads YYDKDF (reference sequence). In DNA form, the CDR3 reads TGTGCCACCAGCGGACTCCGGGACACATATCAGCCCCAGCATTTT. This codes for CATSGLRDTYQPQHF.

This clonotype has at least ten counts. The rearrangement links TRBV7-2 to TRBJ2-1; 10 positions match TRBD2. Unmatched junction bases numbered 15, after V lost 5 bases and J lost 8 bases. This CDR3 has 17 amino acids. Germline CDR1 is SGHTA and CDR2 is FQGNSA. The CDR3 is CASSARTLAGVGYEQFF. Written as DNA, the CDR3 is TGTGCCAGCAGCGCTCGGACCCTAGCGGGAGTAGGGTATGAGCAGTTCTTC.

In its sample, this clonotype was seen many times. CDR3 nucleotide sequence: TGCAGTGCTAGAGATATTGGCTGGGAAGGCACGGAGACCCAGTACTTC. As protein: CSARDIGWEGTETQYF. V usage is TRBV20-1 and J usage is TRBJ2-5; D is ambiguous. The length of the CDR3 is 16 residues. With 0 bases removed from V and 5 bases from J, the gap between germline ends came to 19 bases. Per the germline V gene, CDR1 is DFQATT and CDR2 is SNEGSKA (reference sequence).

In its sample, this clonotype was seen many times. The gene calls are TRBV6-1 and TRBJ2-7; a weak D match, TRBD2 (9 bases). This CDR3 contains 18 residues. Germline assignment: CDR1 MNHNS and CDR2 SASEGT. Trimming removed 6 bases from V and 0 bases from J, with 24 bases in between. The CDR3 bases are TGTGCCAGCAGGCCCGGGACAGGACTAGCGTATAGCTCCTACGAGCAGTACGTC. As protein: CASRPGTGLAYSSYEQYV.

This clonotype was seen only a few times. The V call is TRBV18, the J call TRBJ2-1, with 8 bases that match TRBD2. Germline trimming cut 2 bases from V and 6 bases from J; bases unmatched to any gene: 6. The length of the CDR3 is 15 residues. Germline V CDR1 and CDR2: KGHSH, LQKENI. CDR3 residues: CASSPMAGGLNEQFF. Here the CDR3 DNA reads TGTGCCAGCTCACCAATGGCGGGGGGCCTCAATGAGCAGTTCTTC.

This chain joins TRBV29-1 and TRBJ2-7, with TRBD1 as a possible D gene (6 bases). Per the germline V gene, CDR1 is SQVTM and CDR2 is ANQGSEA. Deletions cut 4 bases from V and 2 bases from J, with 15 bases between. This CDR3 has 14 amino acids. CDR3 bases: TGCAGCGTTGGGGTCAGGGGCTATCCCTACGAGCAGTACTTC. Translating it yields CSVGVRGYPYEQYF.

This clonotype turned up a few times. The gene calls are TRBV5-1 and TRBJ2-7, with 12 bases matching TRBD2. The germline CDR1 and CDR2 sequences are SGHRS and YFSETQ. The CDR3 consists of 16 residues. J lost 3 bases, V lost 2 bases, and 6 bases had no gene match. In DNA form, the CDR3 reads TGCGCCAGCAGCTTAATCAGGGGACTAGCGGGCTACGAGCAGTACTTC. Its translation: CASSLIRGLAGYEQYF.

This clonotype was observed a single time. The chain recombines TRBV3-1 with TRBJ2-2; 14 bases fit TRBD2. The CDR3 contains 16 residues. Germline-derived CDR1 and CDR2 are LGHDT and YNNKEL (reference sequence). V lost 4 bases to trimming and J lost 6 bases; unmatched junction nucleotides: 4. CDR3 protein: CASSPTSGRGAGELFF. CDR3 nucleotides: TGTGCCAGCAGCCCGACTAGCGGGAGGGGGGCCGGGGAGCTGTTTTTT.

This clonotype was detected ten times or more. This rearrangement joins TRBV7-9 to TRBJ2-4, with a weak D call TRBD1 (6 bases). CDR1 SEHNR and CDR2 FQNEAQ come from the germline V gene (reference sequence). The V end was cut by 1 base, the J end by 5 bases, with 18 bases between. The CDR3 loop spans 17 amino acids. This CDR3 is CASSLETGFVSQNIQYF. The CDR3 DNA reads TGTGCCAGCAGCTTAGAAACAGGGTTTGTAAGCCAAAACATTCAGTACTTC.

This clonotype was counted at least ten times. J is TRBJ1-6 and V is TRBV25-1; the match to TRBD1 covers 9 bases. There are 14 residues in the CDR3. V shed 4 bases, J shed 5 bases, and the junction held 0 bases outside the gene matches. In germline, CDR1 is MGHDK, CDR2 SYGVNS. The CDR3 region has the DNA TGTGCCAGCAGTGGGACAGGGGATAATTCACCCCTCCACTTT. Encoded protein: CASSGTGDNSPLHF.

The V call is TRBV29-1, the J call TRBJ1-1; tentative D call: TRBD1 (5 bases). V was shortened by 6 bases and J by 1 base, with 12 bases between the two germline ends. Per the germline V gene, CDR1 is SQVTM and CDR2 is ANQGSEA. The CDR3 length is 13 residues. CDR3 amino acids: CSVRIDRNTEAFF. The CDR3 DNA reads TGCAGCGTCCGAATTGACAGGAACACTGAAGCTTTCTTT.

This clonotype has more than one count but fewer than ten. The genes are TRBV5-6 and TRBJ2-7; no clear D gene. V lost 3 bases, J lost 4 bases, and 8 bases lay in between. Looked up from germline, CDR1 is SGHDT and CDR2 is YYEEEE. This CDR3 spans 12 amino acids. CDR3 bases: TGTGCCAGCAGCTCTTTGAGGTACGAGCAGTACTTC. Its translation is CASSSLRYEQYF.

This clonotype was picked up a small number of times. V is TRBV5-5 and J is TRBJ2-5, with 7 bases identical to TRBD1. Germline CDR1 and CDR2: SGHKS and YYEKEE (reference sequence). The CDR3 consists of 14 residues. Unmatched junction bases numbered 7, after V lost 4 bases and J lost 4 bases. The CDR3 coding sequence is TGTGCCAGCAGCCCGGAGACAGGGCTAGAGACCCAGTACTTC. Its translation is CASSPETGLETQYF.